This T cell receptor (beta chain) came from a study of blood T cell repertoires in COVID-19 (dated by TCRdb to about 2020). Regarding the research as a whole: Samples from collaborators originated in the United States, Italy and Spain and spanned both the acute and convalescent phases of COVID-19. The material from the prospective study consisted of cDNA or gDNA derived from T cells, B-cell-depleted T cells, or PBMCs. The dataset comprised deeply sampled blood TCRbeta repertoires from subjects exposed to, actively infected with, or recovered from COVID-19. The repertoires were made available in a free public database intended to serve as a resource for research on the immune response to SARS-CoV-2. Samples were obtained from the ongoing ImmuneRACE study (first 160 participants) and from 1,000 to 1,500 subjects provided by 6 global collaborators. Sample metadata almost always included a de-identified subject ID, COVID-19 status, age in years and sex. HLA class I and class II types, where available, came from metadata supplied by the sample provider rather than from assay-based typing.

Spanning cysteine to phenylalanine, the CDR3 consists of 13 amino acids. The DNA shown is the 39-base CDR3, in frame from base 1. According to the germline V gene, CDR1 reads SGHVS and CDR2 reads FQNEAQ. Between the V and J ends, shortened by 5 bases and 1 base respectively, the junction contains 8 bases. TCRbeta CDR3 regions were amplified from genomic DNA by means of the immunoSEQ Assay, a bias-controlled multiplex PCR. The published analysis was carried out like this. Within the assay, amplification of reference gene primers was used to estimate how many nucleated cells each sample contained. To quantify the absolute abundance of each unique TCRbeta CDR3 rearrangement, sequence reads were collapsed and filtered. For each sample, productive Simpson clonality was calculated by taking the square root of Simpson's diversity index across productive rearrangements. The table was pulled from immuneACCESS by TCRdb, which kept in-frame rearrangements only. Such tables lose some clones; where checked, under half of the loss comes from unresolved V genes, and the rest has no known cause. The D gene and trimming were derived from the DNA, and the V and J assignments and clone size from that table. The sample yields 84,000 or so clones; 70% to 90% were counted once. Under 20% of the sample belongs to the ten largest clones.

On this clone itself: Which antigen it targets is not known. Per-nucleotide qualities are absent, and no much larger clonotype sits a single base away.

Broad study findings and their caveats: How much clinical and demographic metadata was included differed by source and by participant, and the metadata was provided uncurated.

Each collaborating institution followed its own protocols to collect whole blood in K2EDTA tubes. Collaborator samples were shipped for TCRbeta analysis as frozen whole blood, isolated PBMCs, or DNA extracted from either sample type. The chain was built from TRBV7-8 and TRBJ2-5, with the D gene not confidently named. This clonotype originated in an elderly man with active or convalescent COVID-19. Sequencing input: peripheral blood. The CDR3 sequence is CASSPGPQETQYF. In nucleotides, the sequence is TGTGCCAGCAGCCCTGGCCCCCAAGAGACCCAGTACTTC. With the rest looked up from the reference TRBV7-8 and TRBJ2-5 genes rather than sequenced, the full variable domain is GAGVSQSPRYKVAKRGQDVALRCDPISGHVSLFWYQQALGQGPEFLTYFQNEAQLDKSGLPSDRFFAERPEGSVSTLKIQRTQQEDSAVYLCASSPGPQETQYFGPGTRLLVL.